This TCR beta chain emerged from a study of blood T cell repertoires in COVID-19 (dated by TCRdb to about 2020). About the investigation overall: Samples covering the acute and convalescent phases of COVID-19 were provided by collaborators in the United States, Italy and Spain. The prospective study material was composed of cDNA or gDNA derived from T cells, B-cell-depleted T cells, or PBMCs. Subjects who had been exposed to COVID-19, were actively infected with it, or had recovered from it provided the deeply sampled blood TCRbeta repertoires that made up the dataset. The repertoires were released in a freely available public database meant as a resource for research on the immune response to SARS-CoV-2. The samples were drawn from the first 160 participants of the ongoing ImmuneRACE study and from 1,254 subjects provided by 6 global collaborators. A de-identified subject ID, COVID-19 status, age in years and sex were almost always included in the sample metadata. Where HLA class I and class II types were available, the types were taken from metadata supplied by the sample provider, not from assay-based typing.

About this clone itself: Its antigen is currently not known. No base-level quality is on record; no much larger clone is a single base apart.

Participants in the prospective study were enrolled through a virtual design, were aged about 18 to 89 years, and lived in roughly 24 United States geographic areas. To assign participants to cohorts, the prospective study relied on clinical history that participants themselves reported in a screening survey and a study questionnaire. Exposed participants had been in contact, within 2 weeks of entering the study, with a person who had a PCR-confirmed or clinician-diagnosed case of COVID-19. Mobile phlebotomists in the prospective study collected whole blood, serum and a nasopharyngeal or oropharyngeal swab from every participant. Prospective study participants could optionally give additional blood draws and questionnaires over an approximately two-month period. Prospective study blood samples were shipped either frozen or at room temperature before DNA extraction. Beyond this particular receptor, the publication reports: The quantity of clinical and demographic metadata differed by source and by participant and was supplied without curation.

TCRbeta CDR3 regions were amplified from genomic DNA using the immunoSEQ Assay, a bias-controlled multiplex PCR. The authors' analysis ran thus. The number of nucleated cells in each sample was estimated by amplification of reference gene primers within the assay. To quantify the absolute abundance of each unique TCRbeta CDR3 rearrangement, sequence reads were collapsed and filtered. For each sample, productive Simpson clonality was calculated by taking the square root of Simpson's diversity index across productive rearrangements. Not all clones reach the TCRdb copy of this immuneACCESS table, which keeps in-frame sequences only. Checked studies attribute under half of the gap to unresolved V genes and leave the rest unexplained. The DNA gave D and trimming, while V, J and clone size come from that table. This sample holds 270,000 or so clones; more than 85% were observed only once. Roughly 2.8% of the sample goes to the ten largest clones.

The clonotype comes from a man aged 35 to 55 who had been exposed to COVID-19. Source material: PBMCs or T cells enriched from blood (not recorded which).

The nucleotide sequence reads as follows: TGCGCCAGCAGCCAAGACAGGGGGCCTCGCTATGGCTACACCTTC. The encoded protein is CASSQDRGPRYGYTF. The chain links TRBV4-3 with TRBJ1-2, with 8 bases aligning to TRBD1. V is cut back by 0 bases and J by 4 bases, with 4 bases in the junction unmatched. The germline V gene provides CDR1 LGHNA and CDR2 YSLEER. Including cysteine and phenylalanine, the CDR3 has 15 amino acids. Only CDR3 DNA remains: 45 bases, in frame from the first base.